Listed below are T cell receptor beta chains from one sample, sequenced in a study of beta chain features in type 1 diabetes. Libraries were prepared by immunoSEQ multiplex PCR; TCRdb keeps only in-frame clonotypes and omits some of them. Among about 250,000 clones listed, 9.5% to 13% were seen once. Sequencing was done on a sample of naive CD4+ T cells from blood. These receptors were obtained from a man aged 25-45 years with type 1 diabetes. Each CDR3 is given with its conserved first and last residue. A D gene is named only where the DNA matches it firmly. Not every row has a clone size; where given, it reads once, few, many or a size class.

J gene,D gene,V gene,clone size,CDR3 protein,CDR3 DNA
TRBJ1-2,-,TRBV11-2,few,CASSSNSRYGYTF,TGTGCCAGCAGCTCCAACTCCCGCTATGGCTACACCTTC
TRBJ1-4,-,TRBV7-9,-,CASSWIREGITNEKLFF,TGTGCCAGCAGCTGGATAAGGGAGGGCATAACTAATGAAAAACTGTTTTTT
TRBJ2-5,TRBD1,TRBV7-8,-,CASSLSGQGALETQYF,TGTGCCAGCAGCCTATCAGGACAGGGGGCCTTGGAGACCCAGTACTTC
TRBJ2-1,TRBD1,TRBV18,few,CASSPGDRDRALGEQFF,TGTGCCAGCTCACCAGGGGATCGAGACAGGGCTTTGGGAGAGCAGTTCTTC
TRBJ1-3,-,TRBV7-2,-,CASSLSGSGNTIYF,TGTGCCAGCAGCTTATCCGGCTCTGGAAACACCATATATTTT
TRBJ2-5,TRBD2,TRBV6-5,-,CASKGGGRETQYF,TGTGCCAGCAAGGGCGGGGGACGAGAGACCCAGTACTTC
TRBJ2-5,-,TRBV7-2,-,CASSLEERRVKYF,TGTGCCAGCAGCTTAGAGGAACGCCGGGTCAAGTACTTC
TRBJ2-5,-,TRBV9,few,CASSPQDETQYF,TGTGCCAGCAGCCCCCAGGATGAGACCCAGTACTTC
TRBJ2-2,-,TRBV5-1,few,CASSLDPPAGELFF,TGCGCCAGCAGCTTGGACCCCCCAGCCGGGGAGCTGTTTTTT
TRBJ2-2,-,TRBV29-1,-,CSASLTDHTGELFF,TGCAGCGCTTCACTGACTGACCACACCGGGGAGCTGTTTTTT
TRBJ2-4,-,TRBV21-1,-,CASSKALSVAKNIQYF,TGTGCCAGCAGCAAAGCGCTTTCGGTAGCCAAAAACATTCAGTACTTC
TRBJ2-2,-,TRBV4-3,-,CASSQVMRTGELFF,TGCGCCAGCAGCCAAGTGATGCGGACCGGGGAGCTGTTTTTT
TRBJ2-7,-,TRBV2,few,CASGPGRREQYF,TGTGCCAGTGGTCCCGGGAGACGGGAGCAGTACTTC
TRBJ1-6,TRBD1,TRBV2,-,CASSGQGSGFPLHF,TGTGCCAGCAGCGGACAGGGCTCAGGATTTCCCCTCCACTTT
TRBJ2-1,-,TRBV19,-,CASSRRGHALPYNEQFF,TGTGCCAGTAGTAGAAGAGGGCACGCTCTCCCTTACAATGAGCAGTTCTTC
TRBJ2-5,-,TRBV18,-,CASSPSWGHETQYF,TGTGCCAGCTCACCATCCTGGGGGCACGAGACCCAGTACTTC
TRBJ1-6,TRBD1,TRBV5-1,few,CASSQQGNNSPLHF,TGCGCCAGCAGCCAACAGGGGAATAATTCACCCCTCCACTTT
TRBJ1-1,-,TRBV10-3,-,CAISEPNIPNTEAFF,TGTGCCATCAGTGAGCCGAACATACCGAACACTGAAGCTTTCTTT
TRBJ1-3,-,TRBV23-1,-,CASNQSEDRSSGNTIYF,TGCGCCAGCAATCAATCGGAGGACAGAAGCTCTGGAAACACCATATATTTT
TRBJ2-7,-,TRBV30,few,CAWTSQDFSSYEQYF,TGTGCCTGGACAAGCCAGGATTTTAGCTCCTACGAGCAGTACTTC
TRBJ1-1,-,TRBV2,few,CASSEVQLNTEAFF,TGTGCCAGCAGTGAGGTGCAGTTGAACACTGAAGCTTTCTTT
TRBJ2-1,-,TRBV30,few,CAWSPVDEQFF,TGTGCCTGGAGCCCGGTGGATGAGCAGTTCTTC
TRBJ2-7,-,TRBV4-2,few,CASSQRTDRGSYEQYF,TGTGCCAGCAGCCAAAGAACTGACAGAGGATCCTACGAGCAGTACTTC
TRBJ2-5,TRBD1,TRBV5-4,-,CASSSGQVQSSETQYF,TGTGCCAGCAGCTCAGGACAGGTTCAATCATCGGAGACCCAGTACTTC
TRBJ2-5,-,TRBV27,few,CASRQGIEETQYF,TGTGCCAGCAGACAGGGTATCGAAGAGACCCAGTACTTC
TRBJ1-5,TRBD1,TRBV4-1,few,CASSQGQGSQPQHF,TGCGCCAGCAGCCAGGGACAGGGAAGTCAGCCCCAGCATTTT
TRBJ2-7,TRBD1,TRBV7-2,-,CASSPRTGIYEQYF,TGTGCCAGCAGCCCTAGGACAGGGATCTACGAGCAGTACTTC
TRBJ2-3,TRBD1,TRBV6-5,-,CASSPGQGNTDTQYF,TGTGCCAGCAGCCCGGGACAGGGCAATACAGATACGCAGTATTTT
TRBJ2-5,-,TRBV7-2,few,CASSFSDRSETQYF,TGTGCCAGCAGCTTTAGTGACAGGTCCGAGACCCAGTACTTC
TRBJ2-1,TRBD1,TRBV10-3,-,CAISTGDEQFF,TGTGCCATCAGTACAGGGGATGAGCAGTTCTTC
TRBJ1-4,-,TRBV5-1,-,CASSLGGSPGYEKLFF,TGCGCCAGCAGCTTGGGGGGCAGCCCAGGTTATGAAAAACTGTTTTTT
TRBJ1-4,-,TRBV11-2,-,CASSARVREKLFF,TGTGCCAGCAGCGCCAGGGTTCGGGAAAAACTGTTTTTT